Presented here are 15 T cell receptor beta chains from one specimen sequenced in a study of immune evolution from preneoplasia to lung adenocarcinoma. TCRdb's table, derived via immunoSEQ multiplex PCR, lists solely in-frame clones and lacks some. The sample consists of around 20,000 clones, roughly 76% of them appearing once. The sample taken for sequencing was FFPE invasive lung adenocarcinoma tissue. Source of these receptors: a person between 55 and 69 years old with lung adenocarcinoma.

The rearrangement uses TRBV28 and TRBJ2-2; D might be TRBD1 (6 bases). CDR3 size: 14 residues. Per the germline V gene, CDR1 is MDHEN and CDR2 is SYDVKM. The germline V and J ends were trimmed by 5 bases and 7 bases, with 14 bases remaining between them. CDR3 nucleotide sequence: TGTGCCAGCAGTGCACTACAGGGTTTCGGGGAGCTGTTTTTT. Its protein product is CASSALQGFGELFF.

This clone has only a few counts. The chain couples TRBV20-1 to TRBJ2-1; maybe TRBD2 (7 bases). This CDR3 region has 11 residues. Germline assignment: CDR1 DFQATT and CDR2 SNEGSKA (reference sequence). V lost 5 bases and J lost 16, with 18 bases in between. CDR3 in amino acids: CSAHLPGGAFF. DNA of the CDR3: TGCAGTGCTCACTTACCGGGGGGCGCTTTCTTC.

The rearrangement links TRBV18 to TRBJ2-1; D possibly corresponds to TRBD2 (6 bases). V gave up 2 bases and J gave up 8 bases, with 13 bases separating them. The germline V gene has CDR1 KGHSH and CDR2 LQKENI. This CDR3 comprises 14 residues. The CDR3 sequence: CASSPEHPSDEQFF. DNA of the CDR3: TGTGCCAGCTCACCAGAGCACCCTAGCGATGAGCAGTTCTTC.

The genes are TRBV10-2 and TRBJ2-7, with 7 positions matching TRBD2. Germline CDR1 reads WSHSY; CDR2 reads SAAADI. The V gene end was trimmed by 6 bases and the J gene end by 1 base; junction bases not matched to a gene: 6. This CDR3 contains 14 residues. In DNA, the CDR3 is TGCGCCAGCAGGAGGGAGGGCCGGTCCTACGAGCAGTACTTC. It encodes CASRREGRSYEQYF.

This clone appeared once. The genes are TRBV4-1 and TRBJ2-5; 11 bases fit TRBD2. The CDR3 length is 20 residues. V was pared by 0 bases and J by 4 bases, with 16 bases of the junction left unmatched. CDR1 is MGHRA and CDR2 is YSYEKL in the germline V gene. DNA of the CDR3: TGCGCCAGCAGCCAAGACCGTGGGGAATTAGCGGGAGGGCCTCGAGAGACCCAGTACTTC. Translated: CASSQDRGELAGGPRETQYF.

This chain uses TRBV10-1 with TRBJ2-1; possibly TRBD2 for D (5 bases). Germline V gene lookup returns CDR1 WNHNN and CDR2 SYGVQD (reference sequence). V was cut by 2 bases and J by 9 bases, with 17 bases left in between. The CDR3 sequence is 15 residues long. The CDR3 DNA sequence: TGCGCCAGCAGTGAGCGAAATAGCGCCGGGATTGAGCAGTTCTTC. This translates into CASSERNSAGIEQFF.

V and J are TRBV4-1 and TRBJ1-1; 9 bases match TRBD1. The V and J ends lost 1 base and 5 bases, in that order; junction bases with no gene match: 11. CDR3 length: 17 amino acids. Germline values: CDR1 MGHRA, CDR2 YSYEKL. The chain's CDR3 is CASSQVSPGQGGTEAFF. DNA of the CDR3: TGCGCCAGCAGCCAAGTCTCTCCGGGACAGGGTGGAACTGAAGCTTTCTTT.

The rearrangement uses TRBV18 and TRBJ2-7; D is undetermined. The length of the CDR3 is 15 residues. CDR1 is KGHSH, CDR2 LQKENI, per germline. The germline V and J ends were trimmed by 4 bases and 3 bases, with 16 bases remaining between them. The DNA of the CDR3 is TGTGCCAGCTCACGCCCGGGTACCCAAATCTACGAGCAGTACTTC. It specifies CASSRPGTQIYEQYF.

This clone was observed a few times. Here the CDR3 DNA reads TGTGCCAGCAGCTTGTTTTATACAGATACGCAGTATTTT. Its translation is CASSLFYTDTQYF. V is TRBV5-4 and J is TRBJ2-3; unclear D gene. Deletions cut 1 base from V and 3 bases from J, with 6 bases between. The CDR3 is 13 amino acids. Germline loops: CDR1 SGHNT, CDR2 YYREEE (reference sequence).

V and J are TRBV10-3 and TRBJ2-7; D gene uncertain. The V and J ends lost 3 bases and 2 bases respectively, with 11 bases between them. The germline V gene encodes CDR1 ENHRY and CDR2 SYGVKD. The CDR3 extends over 14 amino acids. CDR3 region: CAISDQAIPYEQYF. The CDR3 DNA reads as TGTGCCATCAGTGACCAGGCAATACCCTACGAGCAGTACTTC.

The chain recombines TRBV5-4 with TRBJ1-4, with unresolved D. Germline loops: CDR1 SGHNT, CDR2 YYREEE (reference sequence). Trimming left V 4 bases short and J 5 bases short, with 18 bases between. The CDR3 runs 16 residues. CDR3 DNA sequence: TGTGCCAGCAGCACAAGGCTGGGTTATGAGAATGAAAAACTGTTTTTT. Translated, it gives CASSTRLGYENEKLFF. The complete variable domain, with remaining parts taken from reference TRBV5-4 and TRBJ1-4, reads ETGVTQSPTHLIKTRGQQVTLRCSSQSGHNTVSWYQQALGQGPQFIFQYYREEENGRGNFPPRFSGLQFPNYSSELNVNALELDDSALYLCASSTRLGYENEKLFFGSGTQLSVL.

The chain combines TRBV25-1 with TRBJ2-7; D call uncertain. Per the germline V gene, CDR1 is MGHDK and CDR2 is SYGVNS. The CDR3 length is 11 residues. Deletions cut 6 bases from V and 1 base from J, with 4 bases between. Written as DNA, the CDR3 is TGTGCCAGCAGCGATTCCTACGAGCAGTACTTC. Residues: CASSDSYEQYF.

The genes are TRBV11-3 and TRBJ2-5; a possible D gene is TRBD2 (5 bases). Deletions cut 0 bases from V and 5 bases from J, with 22 bases between. Germline lookup yields CDR1 SGHNT and CDR2 YENEEA. CDR3 length: 18 residues. Here the CDR3 reads CASSLDRIGAELWETQYF. The CDR3 nucleotides read TGTGCCAGCAGCTTAGATCGCATCGGAGCGGAGCTATGGGAGACCCAGTACTTC.

The rearrangement uses TRBV5-6 and TRBJ2-5; 9 nucleotides line up with TRBD1. CDR3 length equals 15 residues. The J segment lost 5 bases and the V segment lost 5 bases, leaving 10 bases of the junction unmatched. Germline values: CDR1 SGHDT, CDR2 YYEEEE. CDR3 in amino acids: CASRSPGQGIETQYF. CDR3 bases: TGTGCCAGCAGGTCTCCGGGACAGGGAATTGAGACCCAGTACTTC.

The chain recombines TRBV5-1 with TRBJ2-1, with 11 bases fitting TRBD2. With 4 bases clipped from V and 9 bases from J, the junction kept 12 bases outside the gene matches. The CDR3 is 16 amino acids. Germline CDR1 SGHRS, CDR2 YFSETQ. The CDR3 sequence is CASSQGLPGLAAEQFF. CDR3 DNA: TGCGCCAGCAGCCAAGGTCTTCCGGGACTAGCGGCTGAGCAGTTCTTC.